One sample yielded the 6 T cell receptor beta chains listed below, sequenced in a study of memory CD4+ T cells and cytomegalovirus serostatus. The table came from immunoSEQ multiplex PCR; TCRdb's copy has only in-frame clones and leaves some out. The sample has around 45,000 clones, 77% seen once; the top ten hold approximately 0.61%. The sort gate was single viable CD3+CD4+CD8-CD45RO+ cells for memory CD4+ T cells. The specimen was memory CD4+ T cells from blood. The receptors stem from an adult in good health and CMV-seronegative.

The chain links TRBV19 to TRBJ2-5, with 14 bases aligning to TRBD2. This CDR3 is 17 amino acids long. V was clipped by 3 bases and J by 3 bases; unmatched bases: 6. Germline-derived CDR1 and CDR2 are LNHDA and SQIVND (reference sequence). CDR3 sequence: CASSISGTSGGEETQYF. The DNA of the CDR3 is TGTGCCAGTAGTATTTCGGGGACTAGCGGGGGCGAAGAGACCCAGTACTTC.

This chain links TRBV6-1 with TRBJ1-1, with 8 bases lining up with TRBD1. Germline-derived CDR1 and CDR2 are MNHNS and SASEGT. J was trimmed by 1 base and V by 8 bases; bases with no gene match: 6. The length of the CDR3 is 14 residues. The CDR3 reads CASAFGQGNTEAFF. CDR3 bases: TGTGCCAGCGCCTTTGGACAGGGGAACACTGAAGCTTTCTTT.

This chain joins TRBV30 and TRBJ2-1; 10 nucleotides line up with TRBD2. The V gene's germline CDR1 is GTSNPN and CDR2 SVGIG (reference sequence). V trimming: 4 bases; J trimming: 4 bases; junction bases outside the gene matches: 4. CDR3 length equals 14 residues. The DNA for the CDR3 is TGTGCCTGGACTACTAGCGGGGTATACAATGAGCAGTTCTTC. Translated: CAWTTSGVYNEQFF. The full variable domain, its missing parts supplied by reference TRBV30 and TRBJ2-1, is SQTIHQWPATLVQPVGSPLSLECTVEGTSNPNLYWYRQAAGRGLQLLFYSVGIGQISSEVPQNLSASRPQDRQFILSSKKLLLSDSGFYLCAWTTSGVYNEQFFGPGTRLTVL.

This chain links TRBV5-1 with TRBJ1-2; D might be TRBD1 (6 bases). This CDR3 comprises 13 residues. Trimming took 2 bases from V and 8 from J, leaving 13 bases between them. Germline V gene data show CDR1 as SGHRS and CDR2 as YFSETQ. CDR3 sequence reads: CASSLGQNKGYTF. Here the CDR3 DNA reads TGCGCCAGCAGCTTAGGACAGAACAAGGGCTACACCTTC.

The chain carries TRBV5-1 and TRBJ2-5, with 10 bases identical to TRBD1. The CDR3 has 16 amino acids. Germline V gives CDR1 SGHRS, CDR2 YFSETQ. V was clipped by 4 bases and J by 1 base; unmatched bases: 7. CDR3 amino acids: CASSQGQGIIQETQYF. DNA of the CDR3: TGCGCCAGCAGCCAGGGACAGGGGATTATCCAAGAGACCCAGTACTTC.

The chain has TRBV18 and TRBJ1-2; D is uncertain. Germline lookup yields CDR1 KGHSH and CDR2 LQKENI. The CDR3 runs 15 residues. Trimming shortened V by 2 bases and J by 2 bases, and 12 bases separated the two germline ends. The CDR3 reads CASSPKSAENYGYTF. CDR3 nucleotide sequence: TGTGCCAGCTCACCAAAATCAGCCGAGAACTATGGCTACACCTTC.